The clone carrying this T cell receptor beta chain was seen at least ten times. The data belong to a study of T cells in Graves' hyperthyroidism and ophthalmopathy. Using RNA transcripts as the source, TCR beta CDR3 regions were amplified. In the first-round RT-PCR of the TCR CDR3, the HTBI primer set was used. Via MiXCR, TCRdb re-called the multiplex PCR reads, giving one row per CDR3 protein. The sample yields approximately 400,000 distinct CDR3 sequences, more than 15% seen once. This TCR was sampled from a young woman with Graves' hyperthyroidism. The sample was blood.

For the CDR3, the DNA is TGCAGTGTAGTGGCCGGGACAGGGTTTTATGAGCAGTTCTTC. It encodes CSVVAGTGFYEQFF. This chain links TRBV20-1 with TRBJ2-1; 9 nucleotides align to TRBD1. Germline lookup yields CDR1 DFQATT and CDR2 SNEGSKA (reference sequence). The V segment lost 7 bases and the J segment 8 bases; nucleotides outside the gene matches: 12. The CDR3 spans 14 residues.